The source of this T cell receptor beta chain is a study of technical replicates of blood from a handful of donors (dated by TCRdb to the late 2010s). The CDR3, cysteine through phenylalanine, is 15 amino acids long. Just the 45-base CDR3 DNA is kept, in frame starting at base 1. Germline trimming amounts to 2 bases on V and 8 bases on J, with 8 as the count of junction bases outside the gene matches. CDR1 and CDR2 are drawn from the germline V gene (reference sequence): PRHDT, FYEKMQ. Receptor libraries were prepared by the immunoSEQ multiplex PCR assay. TCRdb limited this immuneACCESS table to in-frame rearrangements with V and J called. A share of clones is missing; checked studies link under half to unresolved V genes, and the rest is unexplained. The sample table records under 75,000 clones; approximately 94% of these occur just once. About 0.4% of the sample belongs to the ten largest clones.

As regards this clone: Its antigen is not yet known. Nothing much larger sits one base from this clone, and base qualities are not available.

The chain uses TRBV13 and TRBJ2-1; TRBD2 lines up with 8 middle nucleotides. Sample: T cells isolated from PBMCs. The sequence was collected from a human donor in good health. The nucleotide sequence reads TGTGCCAGCAGCTTAACCGGGAGGGCCGGCTATGAGCAGTTCTTC. It translates to CASSLTGRAGYEQFF. This CDR3, with the reference TRBV13 and TRBJ2-1 proteins standing in past its ends, gives the full variable domain AAGVIQSPRHLIKEKRETATLKCYPIPRHDTVYWYQQGPGQDPQFLISFYEKMQSDKGSIPDRFSAQQFSDYHSELNMSSLELGDSALYFCASSLTGRAGYEQFFGPGTRLTVL.